These T cell receptor beta chains were read from a single sample in a study of cytomegalovirus exposure and HLA in healthy donors. Sequencing used immunoSEQ multiplex PCR; TCRdb keeps in-frame clones, though not all of them. This sample has about 140,000 clones, with just under 80% found just once. Sequenced sample: PBMCs. Receptors originate from a man aged 25-45 years in good health and CMV-seronegative. Both conserved end residues are part of each CDR3. Each record gives: J gene, clone size, D gene, V gene, CDR3 protein, CDR3 DNA. D genes are given only for firm matches. Only some rows state a clone size, as once, few, many or a class for expanded clones.

J gene: TRBJ1-1; clone size: few; D gene: TRBD1; V gene: TRBV11-2; CDR3 protein: CASSLVPGTGGNTEAFF; CDR3 DNA: TGTGCCAGCAGCTTAGTACCCGGGACAGGGGGGAACACTGAAGCTTTCTTT
J gene: TRBJ2-7; clone size: -; D gene: -; V gene: TRBV5-5; CDR3 protein: CASSSYYEQYF; CDR3 DNA: TGTGCCAGCAGCTCGTACTACGAGCAGTACTTC
J gene: TRBJ1-5; clone size: -; D gene: -; V gene: TRBV7-2; CDR3 protein: CASSLVIVSGQPQHF; CDR3 DNA: TGTGCCAGCAGCTTAGTAATTGTTTCGGGTCAGCCCCAGCATTTT
J gene: TRBJ2-7; clone size: -; D gene: TRBD1; V gene: TRBV6-5; CDR3 protein: CASSYSTGGRRGEQYF; CDR3 DNA: TGTGCCAGCAGTTACTCGACAGGGGGGAGACGGGGCGAGCAGTACTTC
J gene: TRBJ1-1; clone size: -; D gene: -; V gene: TRBV7-8; CDR3 protein: CASSLGGEFEAFF; CDR3 DNA: TGTGCCAGCAGCTTAGGGGGGGAGTTTGAAGCTTTCTTT
J gene: TRBJ1-3; clone size: -; D gene: TRBD1; V gene: TRBV2; CDR3 protein: CASSIQGNGNTIYF; CDR3 DNA: TGTGCCAGCAGCATACAGGGGAATGGAAACACCATATATTTT
J gene: TRBJ2-3; clone size: -; D gene: TRBD2; V gene: TRBV9; CDR3 protein: CASSVGIAGHGTDTQYF; CDR3 DNA: TGTGCCAGCAGCGTAGGGATAGCGGGCCATGGCACAGATACGCAGTATTTT
J gene: TRBJ2-5; clone size: -; D gene: TRBD1; V gene: TRBV9; CDR3 protein: CASSVAGGGETQYF; CDR3 DNA: TGTGCCAGCAGCGTAGCAGGGGGCGGAGAGACCCAGTACTTC
J gene: TRBJ1-4; clone size: -; D gene: TRBD1; V gene: TRBV6-1; CDR3 protein: CASSTGASNEKLFF; CDR3 DNA: TGTGCCAGCTCAACAGGGGCCTCTAATGAAAAACTGTTTTTT
J gene: TRBJ2-7; clone size: -; D gene: TRBD2; V gene: TRBV10-2; CDR3 protein: CASKPGTSPYEQYF; CDR3 DNA: TGCGCCAGCAAACCCGGGACTAGTCCCTACGAGCAGTACTTC
J gene: TRBJ2-7; clone size: -; D gene: -; V gene: TRBV6-6; CDR3 protein: CASSNRASYEQYF; CDR3 DNA: TGTGCCAGCAGCAACAGGGCCTCCTACGAGCAGTACTTC
J gene: TRBJ2-6; clone size: -; D gene: -; V gene: TRBV6-5; CDR3 protein: CASSYSSSGANVLTF; CDR3 DNA: TGTGCCAGCAGTTACTCGAGCTCTGGGGCCAACGTCCTGACTTTC
J gene: TRBJ1-6; clone size: -; D gene: -; V gene: TRBV4-1; CDR3 protein: CASSQSIPGLGTSSYNSPLHF; CDR3 DNA: TGCGCCAGCAGCCAATCTATCCCGGGACTGGGAACTAGCTCCTATAATTCACCCCTCCACTTT
J gene: TRBJ2-1; clone size: few; D gene: TRBD2; V gene: TRBV6-5; CDR3 protein: CASSYTSGAFDEQFF; CDR3 DNA: TGTGCCAGCAGCTATACTAGCGGAGCTTTTGACGAGCAGTTCTTC
J gene: TRBJ1-4; clone size: few; D gene: TRBD1; V gene: TRBV2; CDR3 protein: CASSEVGQGLRDEKLFF; CDR3 DNA: TGTGCCAGCAGTGAAGTAGGACAGGGACTTCGGGATGAAAAACTGTTTTTT
J gene: TRBJ1-5; clone size: -; D gene: -; V gene: TRBV19; CDR3 protein: CASSHGQLNQPQHF; CDR3 DNA: TGTGCCAGTAGTCACGGACAGCTCAATCAGCCCCAGCATTTT
J gene: TRBJ1-5; clone size: -; D gene: -; V gene: TRBV19; CDR3 protein: CASSGTGRGQPQHF; CDR3 DNA: TGTGCCAGTAGTGGAACAGGGAGGGGGCAGCCCCAGCATTTT
J gene: TRBJ2-1; clone size: -; D gene: TRBD1; V gene: TRBV27; CDR3 protein: CASRRTGTGTHNEQFF; CDR3 DNA: TGTGCCAGCAGACGTACCGGGACAGGGACTCACAATGAGCAGTTCTTC
J gene: TRBJ1-6; clone size: -; D gene: -; V gene: TRBV29-1; CDR3 protein: CSASDGRGPLHF; CDR3 DNA: TGCAGCGCCTCGGACGGCAGGGGACCCCTCCACTTT
J gene: TRBJ2-7; clone size: few; D gene: -; V gene: TRBV6-1; CDR3 protein: CASTPKVYAFREQYF; CDR3 DNA: TGTGCCAGCACCCCCAAAGTGTATGCGTTTCGAGAGCAGTACTTC
J gene: TRBJ1-5; clone size: -; D gene: -; V gene: TRBV30; CDR3 protein: CAWSDRANSNQPQHF; CDR3 DNA: TGCGCCTGGAGTGACCGAGCTAATAGCAATCAGCCCCAGCATTTT
J gene: TRBJ1-1; clone size: -; D gene: TRBD1; V gene: TRBV5-8; CDR3 protein: CASSLSRDRSEAFF; CDR3 DNA: TGTGCCAGCAGCTTGTCTCGGGACAGGAGTGAAGCTTTCTTT
J gene: TRBJ1-4; clone size: -; D gene: -; V gene: TRBV12-5; CDR3 protein: CASGLKPKNEKLFF; CDR3 DNA: TGTGCTAGTGGTTTAAAGCCGAAGAATGAAAAACTGTTTTTT
J gene: TRBJ1-4; clone size: few; D gene: TRBD1; V gene: TRBV4-2; CDR3 protein: CASSQFLGGAYEKLFF; CDR3 DNA: TGTGCCAGCAGCCAGTTTTTAGGGGGCGCTTATGAAAAACTGTTTTTT
J gene: TRBJ2-7; clone size: -; D gene: TRBD1; V gene: TRBV2; CDR3 protein: CASSEKGQGLVPARVSSYEQYF; CDR3 DNA: TGTGCCAGCAGTGAAAAGGGACAGGGTTTAGTCCCGGCCCGCGTTAGCTCCTACGAGCAGTACTTC